The present T cell receptor beta chain was sequenced within a study of cytomegalovirus exposure and HLA in healthy donors (TCRdb year 2017). Broadly, across the study: According to an earlier analysis of 550 to 700 of the donors, 150 million to 200 million T cells yielded over 90 million unique TCR beta sequences and around 280 Gb of sequence data. The study aimed to test whether cataloging public T cell receptors could reveal signatures of past pathogen exposure. The study used immunosequencing to profile the T cell repertoires of approximately 630 subjects and linked those repertoires to cytomegalovirus serostatus. In an earlier analysis of several hundred of the donors, high-throughput TCR beta sequencing was used to judge whether each TCR beta V gene segment behaved as functional or pseudogenic. The later analysis used no new phenotypic data to find candidate immune exposures, relying instead on TCR beta sequences and their occurrence across donors. A later analysis re-analyzed previously published TCR beta repertoires from about 600 donors and added high-resolution HLA genotyping to study TCR occurrence patterns. Alongside the repertoire data, information on donor age, sex, ethnicity and CMV serostatus was compiled. HLA typing included class I and class II loci at four-digit resolution. Typing coverage varied by locus: roughly 629-640 donors for A, B, C, DRB1 and DQB1; about 520 for DQA1; over 600 for DPA1; roughly 470 for DPB1. A later genetic analysis took genome-wide SNP genotypes for about 65% of the 666 donors and used that subset as a discovery cohort. Among about 360 genotyped donors of the cohort, an average of around 240,000 unique TCR beta nucleotide sequences were sequenced per donor, roughly 18% of them non-productive. Roughly 5 DR-DQ haplotypes were handled as single units for association and clustering because linkage in the cohort was strong. Every repertoire in the discovery cohort had been generated on one and the same sequencing platform. Among the roughly 400 genotyped donors, around 81% belonged to the genetic ancestry cluster associated with self-reported Caucasian donors. Roughly 300 gigabases of sequencing data and tens of millions of unique TCR sequences were included in an early release covering about 600 HLA-typed donors. The study combined high-throughput TCR immunosequencing, statistical association of individual TCRs with disease status, and machine learning to predict cytomegalovirus infection status. In addition to the first cohort of roughly 670 subjects, a separate validation cohort of about 120 different subjects was used. The full study reports these points: Cytomegalovirus status was reported to be diagnosed by the classifier with high specificity and sensitivity in both the original and validation cohorts. The presence/absence analyses assumed that sequencing depth was roughly uniform across donors, and that assumption may not be true. According to a later analysis, parvovirus B19, influenza, CMV and Epstein-Barr virus appeared linked to several top co-occurrence clusters. When HLA alleles, especially DR and DQ, strongly co-occurred, TCR associations were difficult to assign to individual alleles. Linkage disequilibrium might explain the correlated functional status among segregating V segments, but an unknown experimental factor could not be ruled out. According to a later analysis, most CMV-associated TCR beta chains appeared to be HLA-restricted, and the HLA associations seemed to be driven largely by CMV exposure. In this cohort, only TCR beta chains were sequenced, and detectable features were limited by the absence of alpha or paired-chain data. In a later genetic analysis, a missense DCLRE1C variant was associated with V-gene and J-gene trimming of TCR beta chains, and the association was replicated in an independent cohort. Compared with equally common non-associated chains, HLA-associated TCR beta chains in a later analysis were more clonally expanded and had lower generation probabilities. A total of 164 TCR beta chains were listed by the study as associated with cytomegalovirus. The authors suggested that the approach could potentially be extended to other disease states and immunological phenotypes. In a later genetic analysis, fewer N-insertions in productive TCRs were reported among donors in an Asian-associated ancestry cluster than the approximately 710-donor mean. In a later analysis, the rate of TCR association differed among HLA loci, with DRB1 alleles having the most associated TCRs and HLA-C alleles having the fewest. CMV serostatus was the only immune exposure information available for the cohort. At a false discovery rate of 0.05, a later analysis linked about 17,000 TCR beta sequences to specific HLA alleles. A cluster of highly shared sequence variants was judged likely to be a technical artifact of the sequencing pipeline. Three of the identified cytomegalovirus-associated TCR beta chains were confirmed in vitro to be specific for cytomegalovirus antigens. Broadly in line with IMGT annotations, most TCR beta V segments showed up in productive rearrangements about 87% or about 30% of the time in an earlier analysis of under 700 of the donors. Most TCR sequences were seen in very few donors, while some public TCRs were found in many individuals. Because counts were too low, around 17 rarely observed V segments, including chromosome 9 orphons, were left out of the earlier analysis of roughly 600 of the donors. Because some donors lacked HLA typing at each locus, the association tests relied only on the typed subset. The 87-base-pair reads could not distinguish some IMGT-functional V segments, including TRBV6-2 and TRBV6-3, so those segments were excluded. A further reported finding was that TCR beta sequences accurately predicted the HLA-A and HLA-B alleles for most subjects in the first cohort.

The cohort was made up of approximately 670 healthy bone marrow donors. Cohort members were all nominally healthy when sampled, although unrecorded immune exposures were likely present. The donor was CMV seronegative and was included in the group of about 400 seronegative cohort members. Each donor provided a peripheral blood sample, and peripheral blood mononuclear cells were used for TCR beta sequencing. The Qiagen DNeasy Blood Extraction Kit was used to extract genomic DNA from the blood cell samples. From cysteine to phenylalanine, the CDR3 is 15 amino acids long. CDR3 DNA is the only sequence kept; it has 45 bases, read in frame from the first base. For CDR1 and CDR2, the germline V gene (reference sequence) lists WNHNN and SYGVQD. V loses 3 bases at its end and J loses 5 bases; junction bases beyond the gene matches: 4. The receptor library was made with the immunoSEQ multiplex PCR assay. A mixture of 60 forward primers for TCR Vbeta segments and 13 reverse primers for TCR Jbeta segments was used in the multiplex PCR. A multiplex PCR assay on genomic DNA amplified the CDR3 region of rearranged TCR beta genes. The Illumina HiSeq System was used to sequence the amplified TCR beta libraries as 87-base-pair reads. The study's own analysis went as follows. A later analysis counted about 82 million unique TCR beta chains across the 666 repertoires, and roughly 10 million of these chains were shared by at least two donors. To remove PCR and sequencing errors, raw reads were error-corrected and collapsed into unique sequences using a nearest-neighbor algorithm that merged closely related sequences. CDR3 sequences were aligned to IMGT reference sequences to assign V, D and J gene segments. Each retained sequence needed at least a six-nucleotide match to both a V gene segment and a J gene segment. Rearrangements were classified as productive when the CDR3 lacked stop codons and remained in frame with V and J, and all other rearrangements were classified as non-productive. CDR3 was defined by IMGT convention, running from the second conserved V-encoded cysteine to the conserved J-encoded phenylalanine. The earlier analysis of about 560 of the donors excluded any sequence lacking an unambiguous match to a single V gene segment. An earlier analysis of 587 of the donors called V segments functional above 56.7% productive rearrangements and segregating when the between-donor standard deviation exceeded 5%. A statistical classification framework was developed to diagnose cytomegalovirus status using the catalog of TCR beta chain sequences. In a later analysis, TCR nucleotide sequences were compared against IMGT/GENE-DB human TR gene sequences so that V and J genes could be assigned. The TCRdist pipeline was used in a later analysis to assign CDR3 sequences and most-parsimonious VDJ recombination scenarios. A later analysis defined each TCR beta chain by its CDR3 amino acid sequence plus V-gene family, and excluded reads lacking a unique V-gene family. In a later analysis, around 600 highly shared, low-generation-probability nucleotide sequences were removed to address suspected cross-contamination and a sequencing artifact. For each public chain, a later analysis derived a clonal expansion index from normalized ranks of inferred template counts within each repertoire. Generation probabilities in a later analysis came from a VDJ recombination model fitted to out-of-frame rearrangements, and those results were checked against IGoR. Hypergeometric tests were used in a later analysis to score TCR-TCR, TCR-HLA and TCR-CMV co-occurrence, with a repertoire-size bias correction applied to the TCR pairs. In a later analysis, false discovery rates were estimated by permuting HLA or CMV assignments 20 times. A later analysis grouped co-occurring TCRs with DBSCAN, adding TCRdist sequence similarity when clustering within HLA-allele-positive subsets. Repertoires with fewer than 30,000 or more than 120,000 public chains were left out of co-occurrence clustering, as were five repertoires with anomalous nucleotide sharing. TCRdb took over this immuneACCESS table, retaining in-frame rearrangements with V and J assigned. Such tables are incomplete; in checked studies, under half of the missing clones stem from an unresolved V gene, and the remainder is unexplained. V, J and clone size derive from that table, while D and trimming were established from the DNA sequence. This sample lists roughly 130,000 clones; 80% were detected once. Clones ranked in the top ten supply around 3.3% of the sample.

As to this clone: What antigen it recognizes has not been identified. There are no base qualities to consult, and no much larger clone falls within one base.

The sequenced sample was PBMCs. This chain is built from TRBV10-1 and TRBJ2-5; 12 central bases correspond to TRBD2. The sequence derives from a male donor in good health and CMV-seronegative. Here is the DNA: TGCGCCAGCAGTGAAACTAGCGGGAGGACGGAGACCCAGTACTTC. It is translated as CASSETSGRTETQYF.